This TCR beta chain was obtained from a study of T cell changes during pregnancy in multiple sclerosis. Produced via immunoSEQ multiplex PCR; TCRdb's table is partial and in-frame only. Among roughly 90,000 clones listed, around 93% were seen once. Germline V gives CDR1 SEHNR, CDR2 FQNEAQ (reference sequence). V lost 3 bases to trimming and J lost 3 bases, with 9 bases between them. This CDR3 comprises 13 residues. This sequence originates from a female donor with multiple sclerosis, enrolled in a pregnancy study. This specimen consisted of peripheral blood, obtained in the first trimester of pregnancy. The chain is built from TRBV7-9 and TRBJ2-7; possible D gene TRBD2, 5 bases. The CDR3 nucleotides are TGTGCCAGCAGCTTGAATGACTACTACGAGCAGTACTTC. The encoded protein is CASSLNDYYEQYF.